One sample yielded the 23 T cell receptor beta chains listed below, sequenced in a study of siplizumab effects on memory and regulatory T cells. Profiled with immunoSEQ multiplex PCR; TCRdb holds only in-frame clones, not every one. The sample has about 100,000 clones; around nine tenths are singletons. The specimen was non-Treg CD4+ T cells sorted from blood. The origin of the receptors is a human donor in good health.

J is TRBJ1-4 and V is TRBV30; D not certain. This CDR3 is built from 13 residues. The V gene's germline CDR1 is GTSNPN and CDR2 SVGIG (reference sequence). Trimming removed 0 bases at V and 3 bases at J, with 5 bases between. CDR3 protein: CAWSVQANEKLFF. CDR3 nucleotides: TGTGCCTGGAGTGTACAAGCTAATGAAAAACTGTTTTTT.

This clone was seen only once. The chain joins TRBV5-1 to TRBJ2-1, with TRBD2 matching over 9 bases. Unmatched junction bases numbered 6, after V lost 1 base and J lost 7 bases. This CDR3 region has 15 residues. Germline values: CDR1 SGHRS, CDR2 YFSETQ. The CDR3 region has the DNA TGCGCCAGCAGCTTGCAAGCGGGGGGTAGAAATGAGCAGTTCTTC. It codes for CASSLQAGGRNEQFF.

The chain carries TRBV6-5 and TRBJ2-2, with 12 bases identical to TRBD1. Germline V gene data show CDR1 as MNHEY and CDR2 as SVGAGI. This CDR3 is built from 15 residues. V lost 6 bases, J lost 7 bases, and 6 bases stayed unmatched. The CDR3 spells CASRAGTGGSGELFF. The CDR3 DNA sequence: TGTGCCAGCAGGGCAGGGACAGGGGGCAGCGGGGAGCTGTTTTTT.

The chain links TRBV4-1 to TRBJ2-1; 7 positions match TRBD2. The CDR3 has 15 amino acids. CDR1 is MGHRA and CDR2 is YSYEKL in the germline V gene. With V trimmed by 3 bases and J by 7 bases, 9 bases remained unmatched. Here the CDR3 DNA reads TGCGCCAGCAGCCAGAATCCGGGACTACAGAATGAGCAGTTCTTC. Protein: CASSQNPGLQNEQFF.

The chain recombines TRBV27 with TRBJ1-6; D is undetermined. V lost 0 bases to trimming and J lost 0 bases, with 12 bases between them. Germline V CDR1 and CDR2: MNHEY, SMNVEV (reference sequence). The CDR3 extends over 18 amino acids. The CDR3 sequence: CASSLSAGWSSYNSPLHF. The CDR3 DNA follows: TGTGCCAGCAGTTTATCGGCGGGATGGAGCTCCTATAATTCACCCCTCCACTTT.

This CDR3 reads CASSLGGTSNEQFF. CDR3 nucleotide sequence: TGCGCCAGCAGCTTGGGCGGGACCTCCAATGAGCAGTTCTTC. J is TRBJ2-1 and V is TRBV5-1, with a possible D match to TRBD2 (6 bases). Germline V CDR1 and CDR2: SGHRS, YFSETQ. CDR3 length: 14 amino acids. V lost 0 bases and J lost 6, with 10 bases in between.

Turning to this clone: An end of the junction does not agree with germline; a read error may underlie this. V is TRBV5-8 and J is TRBJ2-2; 8 bases fit TRBD2. In germline, CDR1 is SGHTS, CDR2 YDEGEE. This CDR3 has 16 residues. In nucleotides, the CDR3 is TGTGCCAGCAGTTTGGATCGATCGGGGGGGACCGGGGAGCTGTTTTTT. This encodes CASSLDRSGGTGELFF. Looking up the rest from reference TRBV5-8 and TRBJ2-2 gives the full variable domain: EAGVTQSPTHLIKTRGQQATLRCSPISGHTSVYWYQQALGLGLQFLLWYDEGEERNRGNFPPRFSGRQFPNYSSELNVNALELEDSALYLCASSLDRSGGTGELFFGEGSRLTVL.

The rearrangement links TRBV7-3 to TRBJ1-2; 7 bases map to TRBD1. J lost 6 bases, V lost 3 bases, and 4 bases had no gene match. The CDR3 extends over 13 amino acids. Germline assignment: CDR1 SGHTA and CDR2 FQGTGA. The CDR3 spells CASSFRQGDGYTF. The CDR3 DNA is TGTGCCAGCAGCTTTAGACAGGGAGATGGCTACACCTTC.

The chain is built from TRBV18 and TRBJ1-1; 8 nucleotides match TRBD1. CDR1 and CDR2 from the germline V gene are KGHSH and LQKENI. This CDR3 comprises 16 residues. With V trimmed by 3 bases and J by 4 bases, 10 bases remained unmatched. The CDR3 DNA sequence: TGTGCCAGCTCACCTCGCGGTCAGGGGGCCGGCACTGAAGCTTTCTTT. This encodes CASSPRGQGAGTEAFF.

This clone was detected only once. The V call is TRBV6-5, the J call TRBJ1-1, with a tentative D call TRBD1 (6 bases). Trimming cost V 5 bases and J 6 bases, with 16 bases left between them. This CDR3 has 14 amino acids. Per germline, CDR1 MNHEY and CDR2 SVGAGI. As DNA, the CDR3 is TGTGCCAGCAGTCGCGCCGGGGGCGAACCTGAAGCTTTCTTT. As protein: CASSRAGGEPEAFF.

CDR3 in DNA: TGCGCCAGCAGCTTAGTAGGGGACTACGAGCAGTACTTC. This codes for CASSLVGDYEQYF. This chain connects TRBV5-1 to TRBJ2-7, with D tentatively TRBD1 (5 bases). The CDR3 covers 13 residues. The germline gives CDR1 SGHRS, CDR2 YFSETQ. Between the trimmed V and J ends, which lost 2 bases and 3 bases, there was a span of 9 bases. The full variable domain, its missing parts supplied by reference TRBV5-1 and TRBJ2-7, is KAGVTQTPRYLIKTRGQQVTLSCSPISGHRSVSWYQQTPGQGLQFLFEYFSETQRNKGNFPGRFSGRQFSNSRSEMNVSTLELGDSALYLCASSLVGDYEQYFGPGTRLTVT.

This clone has a single count. This chain joins TRBV28 and TRBJ1-2; D not resolved. This CDR3 has 12 amino acids. Per the germline V gene, CDR1 is MDHEN and CDR2 is SYDVKM. V shed 5 bases and J shed 4 bases, with 8 bases lying between them. CDR3 DNA sequence: TGTGCCAGCAGTCCTAGGGCCTATGGCTACACCTTC. Translation: CASSPRAYGYTF.

The CDR3 DNA sequence: TGCGCCAGCAGCCGCAGGGGAGAGGGCACTGAAGCTTTCTTT. It encodes CASSRRGEGTEAFF. The chain is built from TRBV5-1 and TRBJ1-1, with a tentative D call TRBD1 (6 bases). This CDR3 has 14 amino acids. Germline V CDR1 and CDR2: SGHRS, YFSETQ. V was pared by 4 bases and J by 4 bases, with 14 bases between.

The J gene is TRBJ1-5, the V gene TRBV19; no definite D call. Germline CDR1 and CDR2: LNHDA and SQIVND (reference sequence). The CDR3 has 14 residues. Trimming removed 7 bases from V and 2 bases from J, with 12 bases in between. DNA of the CDR3: TGTGCCAGTAACCCGGTTTTTGGCAATCAGCCCCAGCATTTT. Its translation: CASNPVFGNQPQHF.

The rearrangement uses TRBV28 and TRBJ1-2, with no clear D. CDR3 length: 11 residues. Germline assignment: CDR1 MDHEN and CDR2 SYDVKM. Trimming removed 7 bases at V and 4 bases at J, with 7 bases between. The CDR3 DNA follows: TGTGCCAGCACCAACTCCTATGGCTACACCTTC. Protein sequence: CASTNSYGYTF.

V and J are TRBV6-1 and TRBJ2-1; perhaps TRBD1 as D (6 bases). CDR1 and CDR2 from the germline V gene are MNHNS and SASEGT. The CDR3 is 13 amino acids. Trimming cost V 5 bases and J 12 bases, with 17 bases left between them. The CDR3 here is CASSRDIQNRQFF. CDR3 DNA: TGTGCCAGCAGTCGGGACATCCAGAATCGGCAGTTCTTC.

This chain uses TRBV7-2 with TRBJ2-1; no reliable D call. The CDR3 is 12 residues long. Germline CDR1 reads SGHTA; CDR2 reads FQGNSA. Trimming left V 5 bases short and J 6 bases short, with 8 bases between. CDR3 in amino acids: CASSLRGNEQFF. DNA of the CDR3: TGTGCCAGCAGCCTACGTGGCAATGAGCAGTTCTTC.

This chain joins TRBV23-1 and TRBJ2-1, with D tentatively TRBD2 (6 bases). TRBV23-1 is recorded as an ORF, its role being uncertain. The CDR3 is 15 amino acids. V lost 2 bases, J lost 10 bases, and 18 bases lay in between. The chain's CDR3 is CASSQSSSVWEEQFF. The CDR3 DNA reads TGCGCCAGCAGTCAAAGTTCTAGCGTCTGGGAGGAGCAGTTCTTC.

The chain employs TRBV6-1 and TRBJ2-5, with D unresolved. The germline gives CDR1 MNHNS, CDR2 SASEGT. V was trimmed by 8 bases and J by 1 base, leaving 14 bases between them. The CDR3 is made up of 14 amino acids. This CDR3 reads CASRSGVLQETQYF. Here the CDR3 DNA reads TGTGCCAGCCGGAGTGGGGTTCTCCAAGAGACCCAGTACTTC.

This clone has just a few counts. CDR3 sequence reads: CASSISAETQYF. Written as DNA, the CDR3 is TGTGCCAGCAGCATTAGCGCGGAGACCCAGTACTTC. This chain uses TRBV6-9 with TRBJ2-5; maybe TRBD2 (5 bases). V lost 6 bases to trimming and J lost 5 bases, with 10 bases between them. In germline, CDR1 is MNHGY, CDR2 SVAAGI. This CDR3 spans 12 amino acids.

This chain links TRBV7-2 with TRBJ2-2, with D possibly being TRBD1 (5 bases). Germline CDR1 and CDR2: SGHTA and FQGNSA. The CDR3 totals 18 residues. V was cut by 1 base and J by 3 bases, with 18 bases left in between. DNA for the CDR3: TGTGCCAGCAGCTTAGACAGGCCTCTAGTTACCGACACCGGGGAGCTGTTTTTT. Protein product: CASSLDRPLVTDTGELFF.

The count of this clone is one. The V call is TRBV9, the J call TRBJ1-3; D gene ambiguous. This CDR3 region has 15 residues. The germline V gene encodes CDR1 SGDLS and CDR2 YYNGEE. V was trimmed by 0 bases and J by 3 bases, leaving 10 bases between them. CDR3 sequence reads: CASSVDSGIGNTIYF. In DNA, the CDR3 is TGTGCCAGCAGCGTAGACTCTGGGATTGGAAACACCATATATTTT.

This clone was observed many times. The CDR3 loop reads CASSQGTAEKLFF. The CDR3 region has the DNA TGTGCCAGCTCACAGGGGACAGCTGAAAAACTGTTTTTT. The chain links TRBV18 to TRBJ1-4, with TRBD1 matching over 7 bases. V trimming: 4 bases; J trimming: 7 bases; junction bases outside the gene matches: 3. CDR3 size: 13 residues. Germline V gene sequence: CDR1 KGHSH, CDR2 LQKENI.